The rows below give T cell receptor beta chains drawn from one sample of a study of T cell responses to AZD1222 COVID-19 vaccine. Profiling relied on immunoSEQ multiplex PCR, and the TCRdb table lists in-frame clones only, not all of them. The sample has roughly 80,000 clones; over 75% are singletons. The material was peripheral blood, obtained 28 days after the second AZD1222 dose. Every receptor here comes from an adult who received the AZD1222 COVID-19 vaccine. Each CDR3 is given with its conserved first and last residue. The order of the fields is J gene, V gene, CDR3 protein.

>TRBJ1-3|TRBV24-1
CATSDPGSSGNTIYF
>TRBJ2-1|TRBV7-2
CASSTGTSGGNEQFF
>TRBJ1-5|TRBV10-3
CAIRPGAGQPQHF
>TRBJ2-3|TRBV24-1
CATSVGSTDTQYF
>TRBJ2-1|TRBV4-1
CASSQVSGGYNEQFF
>TRBJ2-7|TRBV7-2
CASSLSRGPYEQYF
>TRBJ1-1|TRBV6-1
CASSDPFRQGRGTEAFF
>TRBJ2-4|TRBV28
CASSLGTGGMAKNIQYF
>TRBJ1-2|TRBV28
CASLSTRTGGNYGYTF
>TRBJ2-7|TRBV30
CAWSVRGGFEQYF
>TRBJ1-4|TRBV28
CASAASGGRLFF
>TRBJ2-7|TRBV5-1
CASSPYTGQASYEQYF
>TRBJ1-2|TRBV5-1
CASSSATGIYGYTF
>TRBJ1-4|TRBV19
CASSGPRTATNEKLFF
>TRBJ1-1|TRBV5-1
CASSWTLTREGTEAFF
>TRBJ2-3|TRBV7-9
CASSPWVSADTQYF
>TRBJ1-6|TRBV3-1/TRBV3-2
CASSQVGTGGAVNHF
>TRBJ2-1|TRBV18
CASSPPANYNEQFF
>TRBJ1-5|TRBV5-1
CASSLSGWWDPQHF
>TRBJ2-7|TRBV19
CASSPWSGNEQYF
>TRBJ1-5|TRBV19
CASSAPPGTVNQPQHF
>TRBJ1-2|TRBV13
CASSLGSNRGSNTF
>TRBJ1-6|TRBV27
CASSLSRANSPLHF
>TRBJ1-3|TRBV30
CAWSVQGAGNTIYF
>TRBJ1-6|TRBV18
CASSPEGSYNSPLHF
>TRBJ1-1|TRBV6-5
CASRPWTGAEAFF
>TRBJ1-2|TRBV18
CASQEGLGYGYTF
>TRBJ1-2|TRBV6-6
CASSQSQLGGYTF
>TRBJ1-4|TRBV7-6
CASSFVAGATNEKLFF
>TRBJ1-6|TRBV28
CASSRRLSVNSPLHF
>TRBJ2-7|TRBV2
CASSGRTEQYF
>TRBJ1-1|TRBV4-3
CASSQVPGTEAFF
>TRBJ2-4|TRBV25-1
CASATGQGSPLAKNIQYF
>TRBJ1-2|TRBV27
CASSPQTAPNYGYTF
>TRBJ2-7|TRBV6-5
CASSYSIGTGGFEQYF
>TRBJ1-3|TRBV6-2/TRBV6-3
CASSWDSRSGNTIYF
>TRBJ1-2|TRBV28
CASSLLGGGYTF
>TRBJ1-5|TRBV11-3
CASSLGQINQPQHF
>TRBJ1-2|TRBV25-1
CASSEGAGLRYGYTF
>TRBJ1-5|TRBV20-1
CSASPMYSNQPQHF
>TRBJ1-4|TRBV3-1/TRBV3-2
CASSPMIRGEKLFF
>TRBJ2-7|TRBV7-8
CASSYNPLVTGTGVHYEQYF
>TRBJ1-3|TRBV25-1
CASSEYVGGTTSGNTIYF
>TRBJ1-6|TRBV5-8
CASSQDRGLSPLHF
>TRBJ2-3|TRBV7-2
CASSLIPGGMGDTQYF